The clone carrying this TCR beta chain has ten or more counts. Its antigen is not known. This specimen belongs to a study of T cells in Graves' hyperthyroidism and ophthalmopathy. Findings of the study overall: Through a model of 13 V-J features, ophthalmopathy was separated from stable hyperthyroidism. In the blood, most expanded thyroid clonotypes above 0.001 appeared as well.

Germline V CDR1 and CDR2: SEHNR, FQNEAQ (reference sequence). Trimming at V came to 4 bases and at J to 5 bases, leaving 6 bases not matched to a gene. This CDR3 region has 16 residues. Amplified regions were TCR beta CDR3 sequences from RNA transcripts. The HTBI primer set served for first-round RT-PCR of the TCR CDR3. TCRdb re-called the multiplex PCR reads through MiXCR, storing one row per CDR3 protein. The sample holds 600,000 or so distinct CDR3 sequences; roughly 15% are singletons and the top ten take approximately 12%. The J gene is TRBJ2-1, the V gene TRBV7-9; TRBD2 agrees at 12 bases. The sequence came from a woman aged 45 to 65 with Graves' ophthalmopathy. Material: blood. The CDR3 DNA is TGTGCCAGCAGCTCAAGGACTAGCGGGGTAGACAATGAGCAGTTCTTC. Its translation is CASSSRTSGVDNEQFF.